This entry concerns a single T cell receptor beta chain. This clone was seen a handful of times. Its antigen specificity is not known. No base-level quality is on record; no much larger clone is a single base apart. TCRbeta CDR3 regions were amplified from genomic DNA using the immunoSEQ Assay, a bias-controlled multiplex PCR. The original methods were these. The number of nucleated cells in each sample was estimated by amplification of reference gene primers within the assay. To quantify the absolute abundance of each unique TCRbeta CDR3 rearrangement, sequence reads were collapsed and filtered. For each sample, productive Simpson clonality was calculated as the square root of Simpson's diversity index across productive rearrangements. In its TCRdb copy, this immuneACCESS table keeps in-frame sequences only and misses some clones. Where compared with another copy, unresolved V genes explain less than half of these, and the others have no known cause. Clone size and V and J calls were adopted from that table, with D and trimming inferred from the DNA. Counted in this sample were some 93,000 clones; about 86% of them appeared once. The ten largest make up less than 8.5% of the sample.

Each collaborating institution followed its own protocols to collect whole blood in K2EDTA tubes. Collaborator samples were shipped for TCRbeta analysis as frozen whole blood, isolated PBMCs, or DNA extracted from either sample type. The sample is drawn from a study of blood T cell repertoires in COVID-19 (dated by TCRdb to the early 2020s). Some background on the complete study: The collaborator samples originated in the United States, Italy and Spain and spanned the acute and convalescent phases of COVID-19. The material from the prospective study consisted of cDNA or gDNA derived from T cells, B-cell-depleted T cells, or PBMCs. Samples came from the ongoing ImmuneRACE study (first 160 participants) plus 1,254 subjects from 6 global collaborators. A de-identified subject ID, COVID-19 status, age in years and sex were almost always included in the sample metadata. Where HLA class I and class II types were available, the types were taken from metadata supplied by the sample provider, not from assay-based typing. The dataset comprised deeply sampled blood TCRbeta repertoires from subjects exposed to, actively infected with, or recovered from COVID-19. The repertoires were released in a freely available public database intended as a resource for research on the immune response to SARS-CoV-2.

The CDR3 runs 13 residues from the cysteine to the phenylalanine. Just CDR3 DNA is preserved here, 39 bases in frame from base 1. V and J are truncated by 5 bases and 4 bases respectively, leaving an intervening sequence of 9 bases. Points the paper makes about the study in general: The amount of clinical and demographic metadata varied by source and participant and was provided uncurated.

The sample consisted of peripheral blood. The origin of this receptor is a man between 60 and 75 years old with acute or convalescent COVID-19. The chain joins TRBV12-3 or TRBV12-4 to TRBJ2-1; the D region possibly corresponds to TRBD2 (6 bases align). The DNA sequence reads TGTGCCAGCAGTGTAAGCGGGTACAATGAGCAGTTCTTC. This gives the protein CASSVSGYNEQFF.